This TCR beta chain appears in the sequencing data of a study of control samples from healthy donors and cancer patients (dated by TCRdb to about 2020). V is cut by 5 bases and J by 0 bases, and the space between the germline ends is 8 bases. The germline V gene (reference sequence) supplies CDR1 LNHDA and CDR2 SQIVND. The CDR3 spans 14 residues, from the cysteine through the phenylalanine. Only the CDR3 region is kept as DNA, spanning 42 bases read in frame from base 1. On this clone: No cognate antigen has been identified for it. No base-level quality is on record; no much larger clone is a single base apart.

The library was produced with the immunoSEQ multiplex PCR assay. TCRdb's version of the immuneACCESS table is confined to in-frame rearrangements and falls short of the full clone set. An unresolved V gene accounts for under half of the shortfall where checked; the remainder is of unknown origin. The sample includes 82,000 or so clones, with approximately 94% observed a single time. Less than 6% of the sample is held by the ten biggest clonotypes. This receptor was obtained from a woman aged 18 to 35 in good health. The material sequenced was blood. The chain couples TRBV19 to TRBJ1-3, with no confident D gene call. DNA sequence: TGTGCCAGTAGTTCCCCAGCCTCTGGAAACACCATATATTTT. Translated, this gives CASSSPASGNTIYF.